The 8 T cell receptor beta chains given below trace back to one sample, sequenced in a study of blood T cell repertoires in COVID-19. TCRdb's table, derived via immunoSEQ multiplex PCR, lists solely in-frame clones and lacks some. The table lists about 350,000 clones, around nine tenths of them singletons. Sequenced sample: peripheral blood. These TCRs come from a young woman who had recovered from COVID-19.

The chain uses TRBV5-1 and TRBJ1-1; 12 nucleotides line up with TRBD1. CDR1 and CDR2 (germline): SGHRS, YFSETQ. Losses at the gene ends were 4 bases for V and 8 bases for J; bases not matched to a gene: 9. CDR3 size: 15 residues. The CDR3 region is CASSRRDRGRGEAFF. The CDR3 bases are TGCGCCAGCAGCCGCCGGGACAGGGGGCGAGGGGAAGCTTTCTTT. Complete variable domain (other parts from reference TRBV5-1 and TRBJ1-1): KAGVTQTPRYLIKTRGQQVTLSCSPISGHRSVSWYQQTPGQGLQFLFEYFSETQRNKGNFPGRFSGRQFSNSRSEMNVSTLELGDSALYLCASSRRDRGRGEAFFGQGTRLTVV.

The CDR3 DNA is TGCGCCAGCAGCTGGGTCGCGGGAGGGCCCGACACCGGGGAGCTGTTTTTT. This sequence encodes CASSWVAGGPDTGELFF. This rearrangement joins TRBV5-1 to TRBJ2-2; 9 nucleotides align to TRBD2. CDR3 length equals 17 residues. V lost 3 bases and J lost 3; bases outside the gene matches: 9. Germline CDR1 SGHRS, CDR2 YFSETQ. The full variable domain, its missing parts supplied by reference TRBV5-1 and TRBJ2-2, is KAGVTQTPRYLIKTRGQQVTLSCSPISGHRSVSWYQQTPGQGLQFLFEYFSETQRNKGNFPGRFSGRQFSNSRSEMNVSTLELGDSALYLCASSWVAGGPDTGELFFGEGSRLTVL.

V and J are TRBV21-1 and TRBJ2-4; the D segment call TRBD1 is taken from the table without a DNA check. TRBV21-1 is a listed pseudogene. This CDR3 spans 16 amino acids. CDR3 amino acids: CASSKADRGRKNIQYF. The DNA for the CDR3 is TGTGCCAGCAGCAAAGCGGACAGGGGTAGGAAAAACATTCAGTACTTC.

The chain joins TRBV7-2 to TRBJ1-1; tentatively, D is TRBD1 (6 bases). V lost 3 bases and J 1 base, leaving 21 bases between the germline ends. The CDR3 contains 18 residues. CDR1 is SGHTA, CDR2 FQGNSA, per germline. In DNA form, the CDR3 reads TGTGCCAGCAGCTTGGGTTGGGGGGGCAGCCCATGGAACACTGAAGCTTTCTTT. Translated, it gives CASSLGWGGSPWNTEAFF.

The chain carries TRBV6-1 and TRBJ2-7, with a weak D call TRBD1 (5 bases). V dropped 0 bases and J dropped 2 bases, with 11 bases sitting between them. Germline-derived CDR1 and CDR2 are MNHNS and SASEGT. This CDR3 is 15 amino acids long. CDR3 in DNA: TGTGCCAGCAGTGAAGCGACAGAAGGGACCTACGAGCAGTACGTC. This codes for CASSEATEGTYEQYV.

The chain has TRBV15 and TRBJ1-6; no reliable D call. The V and J ends lost 2 bases and 7 bases respectively, with 3 bases between them. This CDR3 has 12 amino acids. Germline lookup yields CDR1 LNHNV and CDR2 YYDKDF (reference sequence). The CDR3 DNA is TGTGCCACCAGCAGATCGAATTCACCCCTCCACTTT. This sequence encodes CATSRSNSPLHF.

This clone was recorded a few times. This sequence joins TRBV24-1 and TRBJ1-1; a weak D match, TRBD1 (6 bases). There are 12 residues in the CDR3. CDR1 is KGHDR and CDR2 is SFDVKD in the germline V gene. V dropped 9 bases and J dropped 5 bases, with 12 bases sitting between them. CDR3 sequence reads: CATSGVGTEAFF. The CDR3 DNA follows: TGTGCCACCTCAGGGGTAGGAACTGAAGCTTTCTTT.

Only a few counts were recorded for this clone. The rearrangement uses TRBV10-1 and TRBJ1-1, with TRBD1 as a possible D gene (6 bases). Trimming removed 5 bases from V and 0 bases from J, with 7 bases in between. The CDR3 is made up of 13 amino acids. Germline V gives CDR1 WNHNN, CDR2 SYGVQD (reference sequence). The DNA for the CDR3 is TGCGCCAGCAGTAGGACAGTGAACACTGAAGCTTTCTTT. Protein sequence: CASSRTVNTEAFF.